The entry below gives a single TCR beta chain sequence along with its context. Its target is not known. This sample is drawn from a study of vaccination and CD4 T cells after COVID-19. In the study overall: Controls had a CEFX pool, an HIV-1 Nef pool, or no peptide added.

Cultured CD4+ T-cell DNA underwent Oncomine TCR Beta short-read sequencing. Genomic DNA was isolated from cultured CD4+ T cells. Each CDR3 protein gets one entry after TCRdb re-called the PCR reads with MiXCR. This sample carries 20,000 to 25,000 distinct CDR3 sequences, 35% to 55% of them seen once, and the ten largest clones take roughly an eighth. CDR1 is SNHLY and CDR2 is FYNNEI in the germline V gene. There are 13 residues in the CDR3. Trimming left V 8 bases short and J 3 bases short, with 14 bases between. Treatment meaning: 10-day PBMC culture with coronavirus spike peptide pools or control peptides (ViraFEST assay).

The source of this sequence is a human donor who had recovered from COVID-19. Sequenced input: CD4+ T cells from blood, cultured in vitro. The rearrangement links TRBV2 to TRBJ2-7, with a tentative D call TRBD1 (6 bases). CDR3 sequence reads: CASLNRDFYEQYF. Here the CDR3 DNA reads TGTGCCAGCTTAAACAGGGATTTCTACGAGCAGTACTTC.